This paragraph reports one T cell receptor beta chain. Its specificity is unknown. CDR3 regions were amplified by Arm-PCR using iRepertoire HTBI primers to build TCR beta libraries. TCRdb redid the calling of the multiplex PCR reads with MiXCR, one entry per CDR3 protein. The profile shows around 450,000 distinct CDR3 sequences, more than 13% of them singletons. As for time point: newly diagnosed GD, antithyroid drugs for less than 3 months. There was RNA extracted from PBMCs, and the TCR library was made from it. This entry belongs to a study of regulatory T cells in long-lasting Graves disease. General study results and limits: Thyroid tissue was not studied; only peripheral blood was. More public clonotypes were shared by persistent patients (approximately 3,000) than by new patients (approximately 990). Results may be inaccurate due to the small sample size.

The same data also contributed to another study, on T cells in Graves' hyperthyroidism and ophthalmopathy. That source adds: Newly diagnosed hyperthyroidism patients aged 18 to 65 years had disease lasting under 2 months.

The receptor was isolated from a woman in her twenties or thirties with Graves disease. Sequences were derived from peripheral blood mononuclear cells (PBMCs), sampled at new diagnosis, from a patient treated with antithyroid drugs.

This chain's CDR3 is CASTPRQFNSPLHF. The CDR3 DNA follows: TGTGCCAGTACCCCCCGACAGTTTAATTCACCCCTCCACTTT. This sequence joins TRBV12-3 or TRBV12-4 and TRBJ1-6, with D maybe TRBD1 (5 bases). Trimming took 9 bases from V and 6 from J, leaving 15 bases between them. The CDR3 is 14 amino acids.